The entry below gives a single TCR beta chain sequence along with its context. This sample is part of a study of blood T cell repertoires in COVID-19. Measured with immunoSEQ multiplex PCR; TCRdb has only the in-frame clones, and not every one. The sample has about 270,000 clones, around 91% seen once. CDR3 length equals 16 residues. V shed 5 bases and J 0 bases; nucleotides not matched to a gene: 6. Germline CDR1 and CDR2: SNHLY and FYNNEI. This receptor was obtained from a woman under 30 who had recovered from COVID-19. The chain employs TRBV2 and TRBJ2-1, with 8 bases that match TRBD2. The source material was PBMCs or T cells enriched from blood (not recorded which). DNA of the CDR3: TGTGCCAGCAGTCCCCGGGGGGGCTACTCCTACAATGAGCAGTTCTTC. Protein sequence: CASSPRGGYSYNEQFF.